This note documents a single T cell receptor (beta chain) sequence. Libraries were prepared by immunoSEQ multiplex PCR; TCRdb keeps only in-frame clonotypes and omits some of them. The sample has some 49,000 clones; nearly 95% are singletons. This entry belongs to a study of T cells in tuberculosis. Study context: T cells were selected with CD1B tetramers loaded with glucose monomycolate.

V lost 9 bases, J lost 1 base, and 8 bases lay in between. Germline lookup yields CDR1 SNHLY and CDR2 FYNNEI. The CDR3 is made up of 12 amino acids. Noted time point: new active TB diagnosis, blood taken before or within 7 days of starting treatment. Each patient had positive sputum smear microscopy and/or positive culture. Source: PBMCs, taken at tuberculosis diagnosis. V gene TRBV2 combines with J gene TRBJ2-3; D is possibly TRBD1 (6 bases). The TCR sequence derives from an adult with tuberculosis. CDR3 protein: CARNRGTDTQYF. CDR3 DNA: TGTGCCAGAAACAGGGGCACAGATACGCAGTATTTT. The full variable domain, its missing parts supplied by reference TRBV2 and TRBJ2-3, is EPEVTQTPSHQVTQMGQEVILRCVPISNHLYFYWYRQILGQKVEFLVSFYNNEISEKSEIFDDQFSVERPDGSNFTLKIRSTKLEDSAMYFCARNRGTDTQYFGPGTRLTVL.